This T cell receptor (beta chain) was found in a study of blood T cell repertoires in COVID-19. Methods used by the authors: Reference gene primers were amplified, and this amplification served to estimate nucleated cell counts. Assay used: immunoSEQ multiplex PCR; TCRdb lists only in-frame clones, some missing. From that table come the V and J calls and clone size; the DNA was used to work out D and trimming. This sample has approximately 100,000 clones, with around 85% found just once. Trimming cost V 3 bases and J 0 bases; bases outside gene matches: 8. This CDR3 has 18 residues. Germline CDR1 and CDR2: LNHDA and SQIVND (reference sequence).

This receptor was taken from a woman aged 70-85 years with active or convalescent COVID-19. Sequenced input: peripheral blood. J is TRBJ2-3 and V is TRBV19, with 11 bases identical to TRBD2. CDR3 sequence: CASSILLAGDRSTDTQYF. The CDR3 DNA reads as TGTGCCAGTAGTATCCTACTAGCGGGGGACCGAAGCACAGATACGCAGTATTTT.